The present TCR beta chain was sequenced within a study of T cells in Graves' hyperthyroidism and ophthalmopathy. Points from the study as a whole: Blood shared most expanded thyroid clonotypes above 0.001.

Per the germline V gene, CDR1 is SQVTM and CDR2 is ANQGSEA. The CDR3 loop spans 13 amino acids. V shed 3 bases, J shed 8 bases, and the junction held 9 bases outside the gene matches. Over 18 months, lack of ophthalmopathy progression marked Graves' hyperthyroidism as stable. PBMCs stemmed from over 7.5 ml fresh peripheral blood. Remarks on this clonotype: Its antigen remains unidentified.

There were TCR beta CDR3 regions amplified from RNA transcripts. Researchers ran a first-round RT-PCR on the TCR CDR3 using the HTBI primer set. TCRdb re-analysed the multiplex PCR reads in MiXCR, keeping a single row per CDR3 protein. The profile covers 470,000 or so distinct CDR3 sequences, with roughly 20% appearing a single time and 26% taken by the ten largest. Sequencing was performed on blood. The sequence was obtained from a man younger than 30 with Graves' hyperthyroidism. This rearrangement joins TRBV29-1 to TRBJ1-2; TRBD1 aligns across 7 bases. This chain's CDR3 is CSVEGRGSLGYTF. CDR3 in DNA: TGCAGCGTTGAGGGCAGGGGGTCCTTGGGCTACACCTTC.